This T cell receptor beta chain is drawn from a study of CXCR3-negative and CXCR3-positive naive CD8 T cells. Study results and limitations: Naive CXCR3-positive cells had TRB CDR3s more hydrophobic than those of CXCR3-negative naive cells. Fresh PBMCs went into most assays, and CXCR3 expression partly declined after cryopreservation.

The CDR3 sequence is 13 residues long. CDR1 is MNHEY, CDR2 SVGEGT, per germline. The libraries of TRB cDNA were constructed through 5' RACE using UMI labels. TCRdb re-called the 5' RACE reads; every CDR3 protein appears as one record, without DNA. Seen in this sample are under 90,000 distinct CDR3 sequences; the ten most common clones hold approximately 0.6%. Notes on this clonotype: What it binds is unknown.

The rearrangement uses TRBV6-2 or TRBV6-3 and TRBJ2-7; checking the TCRdb D call of TRBD1 is not possible without DNA. Sequenced input: naive CXCR3+ CD8+ T cells from blood. Subset meaning: CD45RO-CCR7+CD27+CD95- naive CD8+ T cells expressing CXCR3 (TNR3+). The sequence was obtained from a human donor in good health. Some clones in this sample may be carry-over from other donors' samples. The CDR3 region is CASSSSPAGEQYF.